This entry lists 10 T cell receptor beta chains sequenced from one sample in a study of blood T cell repertoires in COVID-19 (dated by TCRdb to the early 2020s). Library prep was done by the immunoSEQ multiplex PCR assay. The table was pulled from immuneACCESS by TCRdb, which kept in-frame rearrangements only. Such tables lose some clones; where checked, under half of the loss comes from unresolved V genes, and the rest has no known cause. The sample includes under 350,000 clones, with about 86% observed a single time. The ten largest clones add up to roughly 4.2% of the sample. The sample consisted of PBMCs or T cells enriched from blood (not recorded which). All receptors come from a woman between 40 and 55 years old with acute COVID-19.

V usage is TRBV12-3 or TRBV12-4 and J usage is TRBJ1-2; 9 bases are a match to TRBD1. CDR3 length equals 13 residues. V lost 7 bases and J lost 7; bases outside the gene matches: 7. The CDR3 spells CASKQGAPRGYTF. CDR3 bases: TGTGCCAGCAAACAGGGGGCGCCTCGTGGCTACACCTTC.

CDR3 in DNA: TGTGCCAGCAGCTTAAGAGAAACTGACAATGAGCAGTTCTTC. This gives the protein CASSLRETDNEQFF. The V call is TRBV7-8, the J call TRBJ2-1; D uncertain. The CDR3 contains 14 residues. Trimming left V 2 bases short and J 5 bases short, with 10 bases between. Germline CDR1 is SGHVS and CDR2 is FQNEAQ.

The chain employs TRBV5-6 and TRBJ2-1, with TRBD2 identical over 9 bases. The CDR3 runs to 14 residues. Germline loops: CDR1 SGHDT, CDR2 YYEEEE. The trim removed 7 bases at V and 4 bases at J, leaving 6 bases unmatched. CDR3 amino acids: CASGDSGGYNEQFF. CDR3 nucleotides: TGTGCCAGCGGAGACAGCGGGGGGTACAATGAGCAGTTCTTC. The whole variable domain, filled in from reference TRBV5-6 and TRBJ2-1, reads DAGVTQSPTHLIKTRGQQVTLRCSPKSGHDTVSWYQQALGQGPQFIFQYYEEEERQRGNFPDRFSGHQFPNYSSELNVNALLLGDSALYLCASGDSGGYNEQFFGPGTRLTVL.

The CDR3 nucleotides read TGTGCCAGTAGGCCGCAGGGGGCCTATGGCTACACCTTC. It specifies CASRPQGAYGYTF. The chain joins TRBV19 to TRBJ1-2, with TRBD1 identical over 8 bases. After removal of 6 bases from V and 4 bases from J, the junction contained 4 bases not matched to a gene. CDR1 is LNHDA, CDR2 SQIVND, per germline (reference sequence). This CDR3 has 13 residues.

The J gene is TRBJ2-1, the V gene TRBV10-3; 13 bases fit TRBD2. CDR1 is ENHRY, CDR2 SYGVKD, per germline. V gave up 7 bases and J gave up 9 bases; unmatched junction bases: 9. The length of the CDR3 is 15 residues. The CDR3 region is CAINPGLAGAGEQFF. The CDR3 DNA sequence: TGTGCCATCAATCCAGGACTAGCGGGAGCGGGTGAGCAGTTCTTC.

The chain has TRBV3-1 (or the pseudogene TRBV3-2) and TRBJ2-3; possibly TRBD2 for D (6 bases). This CDR3 comprises 13 residues. CDR1 and CDR2 from the germline V gene are LGHDT and YNNKEL (reference sequence). The V and J ends lost 2 bases and 11 bases respectively, with 14 bases between them. In DNA form, the CDR3 reads TGTGCCAGCAGCCAAACCCTGCTAGCGCAGCAGTATTTT. Encoded protein: CASSQTLLAQQYF.

The V call is TRBV13, the J call TRBJ1-3, with D perhaps TRBD1 (6 bases). V dropped 6 bases and J dropped 7 bases, with 13 bases sitting between them. The germline V gene has CDR1 PRHDT and CDR2 FYEKMQ (reference sequence). CDR3 size: 13 residues. CDR3 residues: CASRQGGLNTIYF. The CDR3 nucleotides are TGTGCCAGCAGACAGGGCGGCTTGAACACCATATATTTT.

This clone appeared a single time. The chain carries TRBV18 and TRBJ2-3; D unresolved. Germline-derived CDR1 and CDR2 are KGHSH and LQKENI. The V end was cut by 2 bases, the J end by 4 bases, with 7 bases between. The CDR3 covers 13 residues. CDR3 in amino acids: CASSPIQPDTQYF. CDR3 nucleotides: TGTGCCAGCTCACCAATACAGCCAGATACGCAGTATTTT.

CDR3 nucleotide sequence: TGTGCCAGCAGCCAAATAGGACTAGGGGACGAGCAGTACTTC. This encodes CASSQIGLGDEQYF. This rearrangement joins TRBV4-2 to TRBJ2-7; the match to TRBD2 covers 7 bases. This CDR3 is built from 14 residues. V gave up 2 bases and J gave up 5 bases; unmatched junction bases: 6. The germline gives CDR1 LGHNA, CDR2 YNFKEQ.

The chain is built from TRBV5-4 and TRBJ2-1; TRBD2 matches at 10 bases. Unmatched junction bases numbered 2, after V lost 1 base and J lost 4 bases. Germline V lookup: CDR1 SGHNT, CDR2 YYREEE (reference sequence). CDR3 length: 15 amino acids. CDR3: CASSLRTSGYNEQFF. For the CDR3, the DNA is TGTGCCAGCAGCTTGAGGACTAGCGGTTACAATGAGCAGTTCTTC.